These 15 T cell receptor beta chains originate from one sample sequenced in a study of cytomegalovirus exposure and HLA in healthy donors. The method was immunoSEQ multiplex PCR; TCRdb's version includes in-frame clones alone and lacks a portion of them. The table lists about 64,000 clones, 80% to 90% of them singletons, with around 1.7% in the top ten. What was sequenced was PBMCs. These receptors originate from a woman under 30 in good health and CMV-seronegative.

CDR3 loop: CASSVGGQFHEQYF. CDR3 in DNA: TGTGCCAGCAGTGTAGGGGGACAGTTCCACGAGCAGTACTTC. This chain joins TRBV6-1 and TRBJ2-7; 7 positions match TRBD1. The germline CDR1 and CDR2 sequences are MNHNS and SASEGT. V was clipped by 4 bases and J by 5 bases; unmatched bases: 8. This CDR3 comprises 14 residues.

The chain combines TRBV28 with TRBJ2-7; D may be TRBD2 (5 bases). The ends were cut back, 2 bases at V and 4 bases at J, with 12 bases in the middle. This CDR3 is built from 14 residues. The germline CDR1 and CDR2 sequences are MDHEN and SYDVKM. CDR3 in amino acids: CASSLRWGEYEQYF. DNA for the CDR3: TGTGCCAGCAGTTTACGGTGGGGAGAGTACGAGCAGTACTTC.

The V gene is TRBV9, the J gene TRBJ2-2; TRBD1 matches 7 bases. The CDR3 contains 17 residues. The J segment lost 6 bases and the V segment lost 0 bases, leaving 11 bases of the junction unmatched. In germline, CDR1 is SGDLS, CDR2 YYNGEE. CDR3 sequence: CASSVARTGITPGELFF. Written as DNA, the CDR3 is TGTGCCAGCAGCGTAGCAAGGACAGGAATTACCCCCGGGGAGCTGTTTTTT.

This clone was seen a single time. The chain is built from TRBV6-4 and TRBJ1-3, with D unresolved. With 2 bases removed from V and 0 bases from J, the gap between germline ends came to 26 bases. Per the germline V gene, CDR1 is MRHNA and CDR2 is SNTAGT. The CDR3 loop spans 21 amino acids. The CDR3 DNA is TGTGCCAGCAGTGACCGGAACCCCCGGGATAATATCATAAGCTCTGGAAACACCATATATTTT. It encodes CASSDRNPRDNIISSGNTIYF.

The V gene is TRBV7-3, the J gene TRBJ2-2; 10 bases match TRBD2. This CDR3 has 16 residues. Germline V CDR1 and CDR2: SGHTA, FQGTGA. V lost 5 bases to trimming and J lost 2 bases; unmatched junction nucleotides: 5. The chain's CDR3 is CASSPTSGVNTGELFF. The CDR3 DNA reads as TGTGCCAGCAGCCCCACTAGCGGGGTAAACACCGGGGAGCTGTTTTTT.

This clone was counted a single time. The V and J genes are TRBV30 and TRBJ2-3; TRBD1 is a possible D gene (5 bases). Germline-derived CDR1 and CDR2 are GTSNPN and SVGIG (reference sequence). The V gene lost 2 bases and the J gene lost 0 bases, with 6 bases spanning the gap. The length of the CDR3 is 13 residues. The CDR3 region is CAWSHRSTDTQYF. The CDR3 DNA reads TGTGCCTGGAGTCACAGGAGCACAGATACGCAGTATTTT.

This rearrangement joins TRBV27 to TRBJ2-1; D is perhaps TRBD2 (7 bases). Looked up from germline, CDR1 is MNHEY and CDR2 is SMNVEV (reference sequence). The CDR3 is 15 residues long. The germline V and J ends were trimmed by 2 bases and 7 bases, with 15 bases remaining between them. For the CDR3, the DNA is TGTGCCAGCAGTTTAGGGGAGGGGGGCAGGAATGAGCAGTTCTTC. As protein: CASSLGEGGRNEQFF.

The CDR3, as DNA: TGCAGCGTTGAAGAAGGGGCACACTCTGGTGAGCAGTTCTTC. It specifies CSVEEGAHSGEQFF. This chain uses TRBV29-1 with TRBJ2-1; weak D call: TRBD1 (5 bases). The germline V and J ends were trimmed by 0 bases and 9 bases, with 15 bases remaining between them. The CDR3 is 14 amino acids. Germline V gene lookup returns CDR1 SQVTM and CDR2 ANQGSEA.

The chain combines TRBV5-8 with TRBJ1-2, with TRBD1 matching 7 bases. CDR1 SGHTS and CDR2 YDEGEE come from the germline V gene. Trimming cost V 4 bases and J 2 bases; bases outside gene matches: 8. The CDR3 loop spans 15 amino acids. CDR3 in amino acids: CASSQLLTGNYGYTF. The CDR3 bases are TGTGCCAGCAGCCAACTATTGACAGGGAACTATGGCTACACCTTC.

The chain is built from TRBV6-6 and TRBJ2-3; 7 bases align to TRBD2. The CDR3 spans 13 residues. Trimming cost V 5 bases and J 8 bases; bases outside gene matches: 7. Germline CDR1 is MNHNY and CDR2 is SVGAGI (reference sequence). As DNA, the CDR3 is TGTGCCAGCAGTATGGGCAGGGAGGGTACGCAGTATTTT. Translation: CASSMGREGTQYF.

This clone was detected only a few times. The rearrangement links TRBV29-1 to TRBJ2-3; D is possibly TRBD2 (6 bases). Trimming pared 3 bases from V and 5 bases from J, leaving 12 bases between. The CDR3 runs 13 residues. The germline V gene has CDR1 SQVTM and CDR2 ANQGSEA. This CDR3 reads CSVDVRGLDTQYF. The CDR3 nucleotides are TGCAGCGTTGATGTGCGGGGCCTAGATACGCAGTATTTT.

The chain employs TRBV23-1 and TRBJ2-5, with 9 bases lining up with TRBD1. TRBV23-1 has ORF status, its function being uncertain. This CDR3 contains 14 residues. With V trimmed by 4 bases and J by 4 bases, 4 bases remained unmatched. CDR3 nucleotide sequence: TGCGCCAGCAGTCCCCCGGGACAGGGAGAGACCCAGTACTTC. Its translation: CASSPPGQGETQYF.

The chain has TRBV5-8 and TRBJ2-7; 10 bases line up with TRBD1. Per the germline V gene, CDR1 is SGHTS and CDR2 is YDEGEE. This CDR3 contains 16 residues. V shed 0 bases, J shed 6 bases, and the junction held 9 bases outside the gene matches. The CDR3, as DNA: TGTGCCAGCAGCTTGGTCTTGGGGACAGGGGTCCTCGAGCAGTACTTC. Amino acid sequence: CASSLVLGTGVLEQYF.

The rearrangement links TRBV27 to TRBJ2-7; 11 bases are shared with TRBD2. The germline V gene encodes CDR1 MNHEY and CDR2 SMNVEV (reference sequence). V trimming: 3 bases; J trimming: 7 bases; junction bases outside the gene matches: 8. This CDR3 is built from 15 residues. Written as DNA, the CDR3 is TGTGCCAGCAGTTTTATAGCGGGAGGGGTGAGGGAGCAGTACTTC. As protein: CASSFIAGGVREQYF.

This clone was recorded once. Written as DNA, the CDR3 is TGTGCCAGCAGCTTCGGGACAGGAGGGAACACTGAAGCTTTCTTT. Translating it yields CASSFGTGGNTEAFF. The V gene is TRBV27, the J gene TRBJ1-1, with 8 bases identical to TRBD1. V dropped 6 bases and J dropped 1; count of bases not matched to a gene: 7. CDR3 length equals 15 residues. Looked up from germline, CDR1 is MNHEY and CDR2 is SMNVEV (reference sequence).